The 18 T cell receptor beta chains given below trace back to one sample, sequenced in a study of T cell responses to AZD1222 COVID-19 vaccine (dated by TCRdb to 2020 to 2023). The library was made by the immunoSEQ multiplex PCR assay. Here the immuneACCESS table is served through TCRdb, limited to in-frame sequences with V and J called. Missing clones are a known gap in these copies; in checked studies unresolved V genes cover under half, and the rest lacks a known reason. The sample table contains about 130,000 clones; only one count was recorded for 90% of them. Of the sample, 6% to 7.5% falls within the top ten clones. Sample time point, as interpreted from the label and publication: baseline before first vaccination. Sequencing used peripheral blood, obtained on day 0 of AZD1222 vaccination. The receptors originated from an adult in good health.

The V gene is TRBV9, the J gene TRBJ1-6; D not resolved. Trimming cost V 4 bases and J 10 bases, with 12 bases left between them. Germline V CDR1 and CDR2: SGDLS, YYNGEE. The CDR3 loop spans 13 amino acids. CDR3 protein: CASSRVRESPLHF. The CDR3 DNA is TGTGCCAGCAGCAGGGTACGGGAGTCACCCCTCCACTTT. Full variable domain (remainder filled in from reference TRBV9 and TRBJ1-6): DSGVTQTPKHLITATGQRVTLRCSPRSGDLSVYWYQQSLDQGLQFLIQYYNGEERAKGNILERFSAQQFPDLHSELNLSSLELGDSALYFCASSRVRESPLHFGNGTRLTVT.

The chain employs TRBV28 and TRBJ2-3, with 9 bases lining up with TRBD2. The CDR3 consists of 14 residues. Germline-derived CDR1 and CDR2 are MDHEN and SYDVKM. Losses at the gene ends were 6 bases for V and 7 bases for J; bases not matched to a gene: 8. The CDR3 here is CASSLSGGRNTQYF. CDR3 bases: TGTGCCAGCAGCTTGAGCGGGGGGCGGAATACGCAGTATTTT. Filled out from reference TRBV28 and TRBJ2-3, the complete variable domain reads DVKVTQSSRYLVKRTGEKVFLECVQDMDHENMFWYRQDPGLGLRLIYFSYDVKMKEKGDIPEGYSVSREKKERFSLILESASTNQTSMYLCASSLSGGRNTQYFGPGTRLTVL.

The chain links TRBV19 to TRBJ2-2; D is perhaps TRBD1 (6 bases). From germline, CDR1 is LNHDA and CDR2 SQIVND (reference sequence). Trimming cost V 5 bases and J 7 bases, with 8 bases left between them. The CDR3 sequence is 12 residues long. Here the CDR3 reads CASSAGVGELFF. In DNA, the CDR3 is TGTGCCAGTAGTGCAGGGGTCGGGGAGCTGTTTTTT.

The chain links TRBV29-1 to TRBJ1-2, with TRBD1 matching over 7 bases. The CDR3 spans 12 residues. The J segment lost 4 bases and the V segment lost 7 bases, leaving 6 bases of the junction unmatched. Germline CDR1 SQVTM, CDR2 ANQGSEA. The CDR3 bases are TGCAGCGGGGACAGCACTATCTATGGCTACACCTTC. Protein sequence: CSGDSTIYGYTF. The full variable domain, with the rest looked up from reference TRBV29-1 and TRBJ1-2, is SAVISQKPSRDICQRGTSLTIQCQVDSQVTMMFWYRQQPGQSLTLIATANQGSEATYESGFVIDKFPISRPNLTFSTLTVSNMSPEDSSIYLCSGDSTIYGYTFGSGTRLTVV.

The genes are TRBV6-5 and TRBJ2-3; 7 bases match TRBD1. Germline V CDR1 and CDR2: MNHEY, SVGAGI. V lost 7 bases to trimming and J lost 3 bases; unmatched junction nucleotides: 7. The CDR3 is made up of 14 amino acids. CDR3 loop: CASTLTGRTDTQYF. The CDR3 DNA reads TGTGCCAGCACCCTGACAGGGAGAACAGATACGCAGTATTTT.

This clone was picked up one time. This rearrangement joins TRBV2 to TRBJ1-5; no clear D gene. CDR1 and CDR2 from the germline V gene are SNHLY and FYNNEI. Trimming removed 6 bases at V and 1 base at J, with 25 bases between. CDR3 length equals 19 residues. CDR3 nucleotides: TGTGCCAGCAGAACACCGGGGTTGCGCCTCCTTTTAAGCAATCAGCCCCAGCATTTT. Translated, it gives CASRTPGLRLLLSNQPQHF.

V is TRBV29-1 and J is TRBJ2-7; D not resolved. Trimming pared 5 bases from V and 2 bases from J, leaving 19 bases between. The CDR3 sequence is 15 residues long. The germline CDR1 and CDR2 sequences are SQVTM and ANQGSEA. The CDR3 is CSVTRSNGLTYEQYF. The CDR3 DNA is TGCAGCGTTACCCGGAGCAACGGCCTTACCTACGAGCAGTACTTC.

This clone occurred a few times. The chain is built from TRBV4-2 and TRBJ1-1, with D unclear. The length of the CDR3 is 14 residues. Deletions cut 0 bases from V and 5 bases from J, with 10 bases between. Germline CDR1 and CDR2: LGHNA and YNFKEQ. CDR3 nucleotide sequence: TGTGCCAGCAGCCAAGATTTAGCAGAAACTGAAGCTTTCTTT. Its translation: CASSQDLAETEAFF.

The V call is TRBV14, the J call TRBJ2-7, with 10 positions matching TRBD1. The CDR3 spans 16 residues. V lost 2 bases, J lost 4 bases, and 8 bases stayed unmatched. The V gene's germline CDR1 is SGHDN and CDR2 FVKESK. The CDR3 is CASSQPGGTGVYEQYF. Here the CDR3 DNA reads TGTGCCAGCAGCCAACCCGGGGGGACAGGGGTGTACGAGCAGTACTTC. Using reference TRBV14 and TRBJ2-7 for the parts outside the CDR3, the full variable domain is EAGVTQFPSHSVIEKGQTVTLRCDPISGHDNLYWYRRVMGKEIKFLLHFVKESKQDESGMPNNRFLAERTGGTYSTLKVQPAELEDSGVYFCASSQPGGTGVYEQYFGPGTRLTVT.

The V gene is TRBV5-5, the J gene TRBJ1-2; 7 positions agree with TRBD1. Looked up from germline, CDR1 is SGHKS and CDR2 is YYEKEE (reference sequence). This CDR3 region has 16 residues. V lost 5 bases and J lost 6; bases outside the gene matches: 16. CDR3 residues: CASRTTLTGAFHGYTF. In nucleotides, the CDR3 is TGTGCCAGCAGGACTACATTAACAGGGGCTTTCCATGGCTACACCTTC.

The chain uses TRBV6-1 and TRBJ1-4, with TRBD1 as a possible D gene (5 bases). Deletions cut 0 bases from V and 8 bases from J, with 16 bases between. The CDR3 has 16 amino acids. Germline V gene data show CDR1 as MNHNS and CDR2 as SASEGT. The CDR3 nucleotides read TGTGCCAGCAGTGAAGCGGGCGGGCTAAGGGGAGAAAAACTGTTTTTT. Translating it yields CASSEAGGLRGEKLFF.

The chain uses TRBV2 and TRBJ1-1; D gene ambiguous. Germline V gene data show CDR1 as SNHLY and CDR2 as FYNNEI. Trimming stripped 2 bases from V and 5 bases from J, with 6 bases between. The CDR3 is made up of 12 amino acids. The CDR3 nucleotides read TGTGCCAGCAGTGAAACCGGGACTGAAGCTTTCTTT. As protein: CASSETGTEAFF.

This clone is a singleton in its sample. The chain employs TRBV24-1 and TRBJ1-4; no clear D gene. CDR1 is KGHDR and CDR2 is SFDVKD in the germline V gene. V was trimmed by 6 bases and J by 6 bases, leaving 16 bases between them. The CDR3 has 15 amino acids. The CDR3 DNA reads as TGTGCCACCAGTTCCTTCGGAGTCGGTGATGAAAAACTGTTTTTT. Translating gives CATSSFGVGDEKLFF.

The CDR3 region has the DNA TGCAGCGTTAATACCTATACAGGGTTGGAAGCTTTCTTT. Amino acid sequence: CSVNTYTGLEAFF. The chain has TRBV29-1 and TRBJ1-1, with D possibly matching TRBD1 (6 bases). CDR1 SQVTM and CDR2 ANQGSEA come from the germline V gene. There are 13 residues in the CDR3. Trimming cost V 5 bases and J 8 bases, with 18 bases left between them.

This chain uses TRBV27 with TRBJ2-3; 13 bases are shared with TRBD2. The CDR3 runs 15 residues. Trimming cost V 5 bases and J 7 bases; bases outside gene matches: 6. CDR1 and CDR2 (germline): MNHEY, SMNVEV (reference sequence). CDR3 loop: CASSILAGGRNTQYF. CDR3 DNA sequence: TGTGCCAGCAGTATACTAGCGGGGGGGCGAAATACGCAGTATTTT.

V usage is TRBV14 and J usage is TRBJ1-1; D is uncertain. CDR3 length equals 14 residues. The germline V and J ends were trimmed by 3 bases and 1 base, with 9 bases remaining between them. Germline V CDR1 and CDR2: SGHDN, FVKESK. The CDR3 spells CASSQRAGNTEAFF. CDR3 nucleotides: TGTGCCAGCAGCCAGCGGGCCGGGAACACTGAAGCTTTCTTT.

Written as DNA, the CDR3 is TGTGCCAGCAGTGAACGGAGGGACAGGGCTGATCAGCCCCAGCATTTT. Encoded protein: CASSERRDRADQPQHF. The J gene is TRBJ1-5, the V gene TRBV6-1; 9 bases are a match to TRBD1. Unmatched junction bases numbered 7, after V lost 2 bases and J lost 5 bases. This CDR3 contains 16 residues. Germline V gene sequence: CDR1 MNHNS, CDR2 SASEGT.

This chain joins TRBV4-1 and TRBJ2-7; no definite D call. Trimming pared 0 bases from V and 9 bases from J, leaving 12 bases between. The CDR3 consists of 13 residues. In germline, CDR1 is MGHRA, CDR2 YSYEKL. The CDR3 nucleotides are TGCGCCAGCAGCCAAGAGGGAAGGACGGGGCAGTACTTC. Translating gives CASSQEGRTGQYF.